The sequence of this TCR beta chain was determined in a study of graft-versus-host responses after intestinal transplantation. Profiling relied on immunoSEQ multiplex PCR, and the TCRdb table lists in-frame clones only, not all of them. The sample holds some 10,000 clones, roughly 96% seen once. Regarding this clone: Its target is not known.

The CDR3 length is 12 residues. Per germline, CDR1 MNHEY and CDR2 SVGAGI. With 2 bases removed from V and 7 bases from J, the gap between germline ends came to 5 bases. Study-wide results and caveats: Present in recipient marrow, GvH clones included some that appeared first in ileum or blood.

The origin of this receptor is a human patient who received an intestinal transplant, so some T cells may come from the graft donor. Sequenced material: bone marrow, taken approximately 1.5 years after intestinal transplantation. The chain recombines TRBV6-5 with TRBJ2-2; possibly TRBD1 for D (5 bases). CDR3 residues: CASSYQGGELFF. Here the CDR3 DNA reads TGTGCCAGCAGTTACCAGGGCGGGGAGCTGTTTTTT.